This entry is about one TCR beta chain. What it binds is not known. The data stem from a study of cytomegalovirus exposure and HLA in healthy donors. As for the study in general: Roughly 80 million unique TCRs from HLA-typed donors made up an early data release.

The V end was cut by 7 bases, the J end by 1 base, with 9 bases between. Germline values: CDR1 SNHLY, CDR2 FYNNEI. CDR3 length: 13 residues. Study observations and caveats: Later findings reportedly placed an Asian-associated ancestry cluster below the roughly 730-donor mean for N-insertions.

The PCR made use of 60 Vbeta and 13 Jbeta primers. Method: immunoSEQ multiplex PCR; TCRdb's copy keeps in-frame clones and lacks some. Here the sample spans some 130,000 clones, 80% being singletons. The chain uses TRBV2 and TRBJ2-3; unclear D gene. The receptor comes from a man aged 30 to 39 in good health. Sequencing input: PBMCs. CDR3 bases: TGTGCCAGCAATCAGTTGGGCACAGATACGCAGTATTTT. Amino acid sequence: CASNQLGTDTQYF.